This T cell receptor (beta chain) was captured in a study of cytomegalovirus exposure and HLA in healthy donors. 60 Vbeta and 13 Jbeta primers were used in PCR. Only in-frame clones appear in the TCRdb table, and some are missing; sequencing was by immunoSEQ multiplex PCR. The data show 190,000 or so clones, with around 83% seen just once and over 1.5% held by the top ten. Trimming cost V 4 bases and J 1 base; bases outside gene matches: 7. This CDR3 comprises 16 residues. The chain recombines TRBV5-3 with TRBJ2-2; 7 bases align to TRBD1. TRBV5-3 is an ORF for which the function is uncertain. Sequencing used PBMCs. The receptor was isolated from a man aged 50 to 59 in good health and CMV-seronegative. CDR3 in DNA: TGTGCCAGAAGCCTCAAACAGGGGAAGAACACCGGGGAGCTGTTTTTT. This encodes CARSLKQGKNTGELFF.